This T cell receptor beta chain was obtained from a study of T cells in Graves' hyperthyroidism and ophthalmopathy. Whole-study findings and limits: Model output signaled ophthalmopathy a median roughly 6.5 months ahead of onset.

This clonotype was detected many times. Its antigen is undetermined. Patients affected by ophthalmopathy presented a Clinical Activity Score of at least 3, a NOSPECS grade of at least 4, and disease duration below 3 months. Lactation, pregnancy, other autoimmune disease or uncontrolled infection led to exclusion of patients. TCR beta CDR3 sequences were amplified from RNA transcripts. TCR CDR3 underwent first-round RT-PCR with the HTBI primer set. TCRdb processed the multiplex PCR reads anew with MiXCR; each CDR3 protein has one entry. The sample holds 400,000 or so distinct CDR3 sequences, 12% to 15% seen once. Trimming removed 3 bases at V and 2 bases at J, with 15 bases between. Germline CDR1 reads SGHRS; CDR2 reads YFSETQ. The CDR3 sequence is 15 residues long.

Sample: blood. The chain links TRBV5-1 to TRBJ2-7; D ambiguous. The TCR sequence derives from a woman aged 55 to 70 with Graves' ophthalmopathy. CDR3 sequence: CASSYPEFGAYEQYF. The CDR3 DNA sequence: TGCGCCAGCAGCTACCCGGAGTTTGGCGCCTACGAGCAGTACTTC.